The clone carrying this T cell receptor (beta chain) was seen more than once but under ten times. Its antigen is unidentified. In each case, RNA was isolated and then reverse transcribed into cDNA as the sequencing template. Produced via immunoSEQ multiplex PCR; TCRdb's table is partial and in-frame only. The sample has 200,000 or so clones, around 50% seen once. PBMCs served as the source from which CD4+ and CD8+ T cells were sorted. These data are taken from a study of CD8+ T cells in alopecia areata. V dropped 10 bases and J dropped 2 bases, with 10 bases sitting between them. This CDR3 comprises 12 residues. Germline CDR1 is SGHAT and CDR2 is FQNNGV. Regarding the study as a whole: For lesional scalp, especially alopecia totalis/universalis, clonality was higher than in normal scalp. Normal-skin resident alphabeta T cells also appear among scalp sample sequences.

The receptor was derived from a human donor in good health. Input material: CD8+ T cells sorted from blood. This rearrangement joins TRBV11-2 to TRBJ2-3; the D is unclear. The CDR3 DNA sequence: TGTGCCACCACGTTAGCCACAGATACGCAGTATTTT. It specifies CATTLATDTQYF.